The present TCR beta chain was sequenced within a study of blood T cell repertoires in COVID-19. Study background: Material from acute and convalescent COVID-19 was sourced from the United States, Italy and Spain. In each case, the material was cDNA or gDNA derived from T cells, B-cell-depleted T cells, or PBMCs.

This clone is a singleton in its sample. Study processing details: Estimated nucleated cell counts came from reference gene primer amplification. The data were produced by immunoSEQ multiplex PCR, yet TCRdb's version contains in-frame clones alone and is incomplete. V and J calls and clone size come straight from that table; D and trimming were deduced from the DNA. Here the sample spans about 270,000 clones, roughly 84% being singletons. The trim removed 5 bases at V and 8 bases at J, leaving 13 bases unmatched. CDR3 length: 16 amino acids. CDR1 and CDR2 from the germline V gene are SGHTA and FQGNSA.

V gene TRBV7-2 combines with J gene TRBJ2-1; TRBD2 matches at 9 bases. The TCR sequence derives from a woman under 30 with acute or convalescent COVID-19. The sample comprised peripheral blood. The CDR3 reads CASSTYSSGRFHEQFF. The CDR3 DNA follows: TGTGCCAGCAGCACCTACAGTAGCGGGAGATTTCATGAGCAGTTCTTC.